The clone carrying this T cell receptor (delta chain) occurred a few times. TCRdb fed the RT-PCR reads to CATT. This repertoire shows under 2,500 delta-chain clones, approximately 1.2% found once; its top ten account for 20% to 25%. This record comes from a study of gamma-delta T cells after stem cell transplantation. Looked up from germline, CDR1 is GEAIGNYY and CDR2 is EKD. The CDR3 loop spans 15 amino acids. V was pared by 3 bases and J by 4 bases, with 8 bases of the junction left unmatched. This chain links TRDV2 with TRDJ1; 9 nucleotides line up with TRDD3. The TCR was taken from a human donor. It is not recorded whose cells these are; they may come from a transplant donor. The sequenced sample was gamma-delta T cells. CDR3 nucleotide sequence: TGTGCCTGTGACGCGCTAGTACTGGGGGACGATAAACTCATCTTT. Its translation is CACDALVLGDDKLIF.